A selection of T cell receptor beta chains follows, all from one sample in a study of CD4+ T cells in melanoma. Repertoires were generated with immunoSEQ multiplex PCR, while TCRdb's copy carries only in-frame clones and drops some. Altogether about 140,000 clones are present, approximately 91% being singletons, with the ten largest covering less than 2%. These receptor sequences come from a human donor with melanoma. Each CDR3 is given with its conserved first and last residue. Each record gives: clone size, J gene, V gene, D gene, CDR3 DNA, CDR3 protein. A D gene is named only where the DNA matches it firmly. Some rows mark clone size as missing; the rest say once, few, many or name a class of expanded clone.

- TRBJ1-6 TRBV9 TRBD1 TGTGCCAGCAGTGACAGGGGGCCGAATTCACCCCTCCACTTT CASSDRGPNSPLHF
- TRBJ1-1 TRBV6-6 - TGTGCCAGCAGACCCCAGGGCACTGAAGCTTTCTTT CASRPQGTEAFF
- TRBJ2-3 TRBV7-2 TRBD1 TGTGCCAGCAGCCACTACAGGGGAGATACGCAGTATTTT CASSHYRGDTQYF
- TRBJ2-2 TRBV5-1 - TGCGCCAGCAGCTTGCGCCAGAACACCGGGGAGCTGTTTTTT CASSLRQNTGELFF
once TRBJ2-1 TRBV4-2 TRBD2 TGTGCCAGCAGCCAAAACCCGGGACTAGCGGGGTTCAATGAGCAGTTCTTC CASSQNPGLAGFNEQFF
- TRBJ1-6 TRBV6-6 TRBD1 TGTGCCAGCAGTTACGGGACAGGGTTGGGTAATTCACCCCTCCACTTT CASSYGTGLGNSPLHF
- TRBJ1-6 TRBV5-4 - TGTGCCAGCAGCGAGGGACGGCAAGTTTCACCCCTCCACTTT CASSEGRQVSPLHF
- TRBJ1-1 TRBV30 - TGTGCCTGGAGTGTACGGGGGGGCACTGAAGCTTTCTTT CAWSVRGGTEAFF
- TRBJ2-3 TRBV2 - TGTGCCAGCAACAAGGTCGGCACAGATACGCAGTATTTT CASNKVGTDTQYF
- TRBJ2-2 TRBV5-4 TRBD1 TGTGCCAGCAGCTCCGACAGGGCTGCCGGGGAGCTGTTTTTT CASSSDRAAGELFF
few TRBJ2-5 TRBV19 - TGTGCCAGTAGTATCCGAGAGACCCAGTACTTC CASSIRETQYF
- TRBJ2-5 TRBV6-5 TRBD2 TGTGCCAGCAGTTTCGGGGGGAACCAAGAGACCCAGTACTTC CASSFGGNQETQYF
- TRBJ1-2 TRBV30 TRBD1 TGTGCCTGGATCGGGAAGGGGGCTGGGGTCTATGGCTACACCTTC CAWIGKGAGVYGYTF
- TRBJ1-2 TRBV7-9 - TGTGCCAGCAGCTTACCCCCAGGGGAGGGCTACACCTTC CASSLPPGEGYTF
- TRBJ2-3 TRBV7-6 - TGTGCCAGCAGCCCACTAGGGTCTATCATGGATACGCAGTATTTT CASSPLGSIMDTQYF
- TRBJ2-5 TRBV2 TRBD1 TGTGCCAGCAGAAAGGACAGGATCGGGGAGACCCAGTACTTC CASRKDRIGETQYF
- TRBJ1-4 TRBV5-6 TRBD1 TGTGCCAGCAGCTCCTACCGGACAGGCCTCGGGGAAAAACTGTTTTTT CASSSYRTGLGEKLFF
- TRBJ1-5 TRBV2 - TGTGCCAGCAGTGACGGGCAGGGATACGGCAATCAGCCCCAGCATTTT CASSDGQGYGNQPQHF
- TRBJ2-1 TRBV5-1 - TGCGCCAGCAGCTTGTCCGTGGGGGCGCCTTACAATGAGCAGTTCTTC CASSLSVGAPYNEQFF
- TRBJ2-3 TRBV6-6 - TGTGCCAGCAGTTACAGAGACCACACAGATACGCAGTATTTT CASSYRDHTDTQYF
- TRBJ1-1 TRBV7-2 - TGTGCCAGCAGCTTAGTTAGCATGAACACTGAAGCTTTCTTT CASSLVSMNTEAFF
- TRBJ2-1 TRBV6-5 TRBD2 TGTGCCAGCCGGAGGACTAGCTTCTATGAGCAGTTCTTC CASRRTSFYEQFF
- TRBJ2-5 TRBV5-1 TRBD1 TGCGCCAGCAGCTCCGGACAGGTACAAGAGACCCAGTACTTC CASSSGQVQETQYF
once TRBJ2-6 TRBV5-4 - TGTGCCAGCTTGAGGCAGGACTCTGGGGCCAACGTCCTGACTTTC CASLRQDSGANVLTF
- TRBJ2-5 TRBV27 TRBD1 TGTGCCAGCAGTCCTCAATCGACAGGGCTCGGGACCCAGTACTTC CASSPQSTGLGTQYF
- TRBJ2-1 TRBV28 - TGTGCCAGCAGCTTGGGTGGGGGGGCCCAAGAGCAGTTCTTC CASSLGGGAQEQFF
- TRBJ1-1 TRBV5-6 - TGTGCCAGCAGCTTGGGGGCGGCCAAAGCTTTCTTT CASSLGAAKAFF
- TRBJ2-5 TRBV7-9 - TGTGCCAGCAGCTCACATACCTTAGGGGAGACCCAGTACTTC CASSSHTLGETQYF
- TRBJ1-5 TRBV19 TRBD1 TGTGCCAGCGCCAACGCCGGGAGGGGGCCCAATCAGCCCCAGCATTTT CASANAGRGPNQPQHF
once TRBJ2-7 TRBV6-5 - TGTGCCAGCAGTTTCCGACGGGGGGCGCACGAGCAGTACTTC CASSFRRGAHEQYF
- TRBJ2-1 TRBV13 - TGTGCCAGCAGCTCTAGCCGATCTCACTACAATGAGCAGTTCTTC CASSSSRSHYNEQFF
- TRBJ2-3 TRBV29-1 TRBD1 TGCAGCGTGGTGAGAAACAGGGGTGGCACAGATACGCAGTATTTT CSVVRNRGGTDTQYF
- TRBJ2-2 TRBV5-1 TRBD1 TGCGCCAGCAGCGCCGACAGGGTCGGGGAGCTGTTTTTT CASSADRVGELFF
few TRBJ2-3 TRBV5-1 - TGCGCCAGCAGCGTCCTAGCGAGAGGCACAGATACGCAGTATTTT CASSVLARGTDTQYF
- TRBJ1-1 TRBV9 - TGTGCCAGCAGCTCACGGACAGATCGAATTGGTGAAGCTTTCTTT CASSSRTDRIGEAFF
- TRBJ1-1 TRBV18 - TGTGCCAGCGTCGCGGGCTCCACTGAAGCTTTCTTT CASVAGSTEAFF
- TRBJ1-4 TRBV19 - TGTGCCAGTAGTATTAGGGGCGGATCAACTAATGAAAAACTGTTTTTT CASSIRGGSTNEKLFF
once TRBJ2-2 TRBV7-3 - TGTGCCAGCAGCTTATTCAGGACCCCCGGGGAGCTGTTTTTT CASSLFRTPGELFF
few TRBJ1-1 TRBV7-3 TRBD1 TGTGCCAGACCGACAGGGGGGAACACTGAAGCTTTCTTT CARPTGGNTEAFF
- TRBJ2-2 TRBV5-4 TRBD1 TGTGCCAGCAGCTCTCGGGCAGGGGGCGCGATGGAGGACACCGGGGAGCTGTTTTTT CASSSRAGGAMEDTGELFF
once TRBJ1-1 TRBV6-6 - TGTGCCAGCAGTTACTCGAGTCCCATCAGGCGAGCTTTCTTT CASSYSSPIRRAFF
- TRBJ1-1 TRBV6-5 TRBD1 TGTGCCAGCAGCTATACAGGGGCTTCGAACACTGAAGCTTTCTTT CASSYTGASNTEAFF
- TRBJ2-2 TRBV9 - TGTGCCAGCAGCGTCGGGTACGGGGGCCGGACCGGGGAGCTGTTTTTT CASSVGYGGRTGELFF
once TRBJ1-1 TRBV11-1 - TGTGCCAGCAGCTTACGACAAACGAACACTGAAGCTTTCTTT CASSLRQTNTEAFF
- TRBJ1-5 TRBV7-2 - TGTGCCAGCAGCCTCATGAATAATCAGCCCCAGCATTTT CASSLMNNQPQHF
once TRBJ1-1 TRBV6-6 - TGTGCCAGCAGCCGGACAGCAATCACTGAAGCTTTCTTT CASSRTAITEAFF
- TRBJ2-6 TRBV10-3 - TGTGCCATCAGTGAGTCGACCATGGGGAATACTGGGGCCAACGTCCTGACTTTC CAISESTMGNTGANVLTF
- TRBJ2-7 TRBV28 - TGTGCCAGCATTAACCGGGGGGCCCACTACGAGCAGTACTTC CASINRGAHYEQYF
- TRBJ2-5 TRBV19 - TGTGCCAGTCGGTTTGGAGGGTCCCAAGAGACCCAGTACTTC CASRFGGSQETQYF
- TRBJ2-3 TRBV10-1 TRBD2 TGCGCCAGCCAAGAAGAGCGGGGGGCCGGAGATACGCAGTATTTT CASQEERGAGDTQYF
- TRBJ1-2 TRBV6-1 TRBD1 TGTGCCAGCAGGGAGGGGGCGGATTATGGCTACACCTTC CASREGADYGYTF
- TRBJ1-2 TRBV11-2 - TGTGCCAGCAGCTTAGATCGCGGGGGAGGCTACACCTTC CASSLDRGGGYTF
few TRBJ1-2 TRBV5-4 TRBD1 TGTGCCAGCAGCTCCACGGGACAGGGTGAGAACTATGGCTACACCTTC CASSSTGQGENYGYTF
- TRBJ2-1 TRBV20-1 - TGCAGTGCTATTAACAATGAGCAGTTCTTC CSAINNEQFF
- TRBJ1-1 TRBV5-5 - TGTGCCAGCAGCTTGGAAGCGAAGACTGAAGCTTTCTTT CASSLEAKTEAFF